The following is a TCR beta chain sequence with its context. Its antigen remains unknown. The record originates from a study of T cell responses to AZD1222 COVID-19 vaccine. Assay used: immunoSEQ multiplex PCR; TCRdb lists only in-frame clones, some missing. The repertoire consists of 95,000 to 150,000 clones, with about 90% occurring once and the leading ten covering roughly 1.6%. This CDR3 comprises 15 residues. The germline gives CDR1 SGHRS, CDR2 YFSETQ. Trimming took 2 bases from V and 5 from J; bases not matched to a gene: 9. General study findings and limits: All repertoire sampling was performed exclusively after the peak T cell response. Donors, mostly white British, included more females; clonal diversity was possibly underestimated. There were vaccine-associated CD4 TCRs across spike, dominant at 160-218 and 743-854. The study found Spike-specific TCR breadth and depth rose after two AZD1222 doses.

The sequence derives from an adult in good health. The chain couples TRBV5-1 to TRBJ1-2, with 7 bases matching TRBD1. The specimen comprised peripheral blood, sampled on day 0 of AZD1222 vaccination. The CDR3 sequence is CASSFKRDRIYGYTF. The CDR3 DNA sequence: TGCGCCAGCAGCTTTAAAAGGGACAGAATTTATGGCTACACCTTC.